The T cell receptor beta chain under discussion was sequenced for a study of CD8 T cells in ankylosing spondylitis. This clonotype was counted only a few times. Its target is not known. Overall study findings and caveats: What appeared characteristic of ankylosing spondylitis blood was a TCR beta motif of eight highly homologous variants.

V trimming: 6 bases; J trimming: 1 base; junction bases outside the gene matches: 15. This CDR3 spans 19 amino acids. Germline V gene sequence: CDR1 SGHTA, CDR2 FQGTGA. A single record per CDR3 protein comes from TCRdb applying MiXCR to the 5' RACE reads. The sample contains around 770,000 distinct CDR3 sequences, around 19% of which appear only once. Sequenced sample: blood, either unsorted or a sorted T cell fraction (not recorded which). This clonotype originated in a male donor with ankylosing spondylitis. The V gene is TRBV7-3, the J gene TRBJ2-1; 10 nucleotides agree with TRBD1. The CDR3 DNA is TGTGCCAGCAGTTCAGGTCCAGGGACAGGGGAAATATCCTACAATGAGCAGTTCTTC. Its protein is CASSSGPGTGEISYNEQFF. Variable domain in full (rest from reference TRBV7-3 and TRBJ2-1): GAGVSQTPSNKVTEKGKYVELRCDPISGHTALYWYRQSLGQGPEFLIYFQGTGAADDSGLPNDRFFAVRPEGSVSTLKIQRTERGDSAVYLCASSSGPGTGEISYNEQFFGPGTRLTVL.